A selection of T cell receptor beta chains follows, all from one sample in a study of human thymus T cells. This table comes from immunoSEQ multiplex PCR, and its TCRdb copy is limited to in-frame clones, with some not included. The data show roughly 130,000 clones, around 96% seen once. Sequencing input: thymus tissue. The receptors here all came from a boy younger than two with a congenital heart defect but otherwise immunologically healthy. Each CDR3 is given with its conserved first and last residue. D genes are given only for firm matches. Not all rows give a size; the values are once, few, many and, for expanded clones, a class.

cdr3_aa cdr3_nt d_call j_call v_call cdr3_length clone_size
CATSRGGQGNTGELFF TGTGCCACCAGCAGAGGGGGACAGGGAAACACCGGGGAGCTGTTTTTT TRBD1 TRBJ2-2 TRBV15 16 NA
CASSYAPGTTEAFF TGTGCCAGCAGCTACGCCCCGGGGACCACTGAAGCTTTCTTT NA TRBJ1-1 TRBV7-2 14 NA
CASSLETPWVQTQYF TGCGCCAGCAGCTTGGAGACCCCTTGGGTTCAGACCCAGTACTTC NA TRBJ2-5 TRBV5-1 15 once
CASSELGGSTDTQYF TGTGCCAGCAGTGAACTTGGGGGGAGCACAGATACGCAGTATTTT NA TRBJ2-3 TRBV25-1 15 NA
CASSFRQVRGTEAFF TGTGCCAGCAGCTTCCGGCAAGTAAGGGGCACTGAAGCTTTCTTT NA TRBJ1-1 TRBV7-8 15 NA
CASSQDREDEQYF TGCGCCAGCAGCCAAGACAGGGAGGACGAGCAGTACTTC NA TRBJ2-7 TRBV4-3 13 NA
CASSLHTSSGNGEVSSYGYTF TGTGCCAGCAGCTTACACACCTCATCGGGGAATGGGGAGGTATCAAGCTATGGCTACACCTTC NA TRBJ1-2 TRBV7-8 21 NA
CASSYSNRLWYGYTF TGTGCCAGCAGTTACTCAAACCGCTTATGGTATGGCTACACCTTC NA TRBJ1-2 TRBV6-5 15 NA
CASSQEGQGGTEAFF TGCGCCAGCAGCCAAGAAGGGCAGGGGGGGACTGAAGCTTTCTTT TRBD1 TRBJ1-1 TRBV4-3 15 NA
CASSSKWLTGGPSDTQYF TGTGCCAGCAGCTCAAAATGGCTAACGGGGGGGCCGTCAGATACGCAGTATTTT TRBD2 TRBJ2-3 TRBV11-2 18 once
CASSLEDRVAKNIQYF TGTGCCAGCAGCTTAGAAGACAGAGTAGCCAAAAACATTCAGTACTTC NA TRBJ2-4 TRBV7-4 16 NA
CASSSTPGYGYTF TGTGCCAGCAGTTCGACCCCCGGCTATGGCTACACCTTC NA TRBJ1-2 TRBV6-4 13 NA
CASSYRTSGTDTQYF TGTGCCAGCAGTTATCGGACTAGCGGAACAGATACGCAGTATTTT TRBD2 TRBJ2-3 TRBV6-5 15 NA
CASSPGDSGEQYF TGTGCCAGTAGTCCAGGGGACTCGGGCGAGCAGTACTTC NA TRBJ2-7 TRBV19 13 NA
CASRDRTGELFF TGTGCCAGCAGGGACCGCACCGGGGAGCTGTTTTTT NA TRBJ2-2 TRBV7-2 12 NA
CASSLGIRGEKGIYGYTF TGTGCCAGCAGCTTGGGGATTCGGGGGGAAAAGGGGATCTATGGCTACACCTTC NA TRBJ1-2 TRBV5-5 18 NA
CASSFRLAGGLSYNEQFF TGTGCCAGCAGCTTCCGACTAGCGGGGGGCCTTAGTTACAATGAGCAGTTCTTC TRBD2 TRBJ2-1 TRBV5-8 18 NA
CASSQASSGGSTGELFF TGCGCCAGCAGCCAGGCCTCTAGCGGGGGGAGCACCGGGGAGCTGTTTTTT TRBD2 TRBJ2-2 TRBV4-1 17 NA
CASSLSGNQPQHF TGTGCCAGCAGCTTGTCAGGCAATCAGCCCCAGCATTTT NA TRBJ1-5 TRBV7-9 13 NA
CASSVGRNNTIYF TGTGCCAGCAGCGTAGGCAGGAACAACACCATATATTTT NA TRBJ1-3 TRBV9 13 NA
CASSLEAGGYQETQYF TGTGCCAGCAGCTTAGAAGCGGGGGGGTACCAAGAGACCCAGTACTTC TRBD2 TRBJ2-5 TRBV13 16 NA
CASSVNGNTIYF TGCGCCAGCAGCGTGAATGGAAACACCATATATTTT NA TRBJ1-3 TRBV5-1 12 NA
CASSGLAGASTDTQYF TGTGCCAGCAGTGGGCTAGCGGGGGCTAGCACAGATACGCAGTATTTT TRBD2 TRBJ2-3 TRBV6-4 16 NA
CASSPPGTGRYTF TGTGCCAGCAGCCCTCCCGGGACAGGGCGCTACACCTTC TRBD1 TRBJ1-2 TRBV28 13 NA
CASSETSGGFGLGYEQYF TGTGCCAGCAGCGAGACTAGCGGGGGATTTGGGTTGGGCTACGAGCAGTACTTC TRBD2 TRBJ2-7 TRBV11-2 18 NA
CASQVNYGYTF TGTGCCAGCCAGGTTAACTATGGCTACACCTTC NA TRBJ1-2 TRBV6-6 11 NA
CASSGGDQPQHF TGTGCCAGCAGTGGGGGGGATCAGCCCCAGCATTTT NA TRBJ1-5 TRBV9 12 NA
CAISVQTGSSGNTIYF TGTGCCATCAGTGTACAGACAGGGAGCTCTGGAAACACCATATATTTT TRBD1 TRBJ1-3 TRBV10-3 16 NA
CAWSVLAGGWNEQFF TGTGCCTGGAGTGTCCTAGCGGGGGGTTGGAATGAGCAGTTCTTC TRBD2 TRBJ2-1 TRBV30 15 NA
CASSLRRARSNQPQHF TGTGCCAGTAGTTTAAGACGGGCACGGAGCAATCAGCCCCAGCATTTT NA TRBJ1-5 TRBV19 16 NA
CATSRAISGPTGELFF TGTGCCACCAGCAGAGCAATCAGCGGGCCCACCGGGGAGCTGTTTTTT NA TRBJ2-2 TRBV15 16 NA
CASSPTGGLDEQYF TGTGCCAGCAGCCCGACCGGGGGCTTGGACGAGCAGTACTTC NA TRBJ2-7 TRBV5-4 14 NA
CASGFFEGQPQHF TGCGCCAGCGGGTTCTTTGAAGGTCAGCCCCAGCATTTT NA TRBJ1-5 TRBV5-1 13 NA
CASSIAGANTGELFF TGTGCCAGTAGTATCGCCGGGGCGAACACCGGGGAGCTGTTTTTT NA TRBJ2-2 TRBV19 15 NA
CASSYWGEGETQYF TGTGCCAGCAGTTACTGGGGTGAGGGAGAGACCCAGTACTTC NA TRBJ2-5 TRBV6-5 14 NA
CASSYSADSNNSPLHF TGTGCCAGCAGTTACTCGGCAGATAGCAATAATTCACCCCTCCACTTT NA TRBJ1-6 TRBV6-5 16 NA
CAWSDSGNTEAFF TGTGCCTGGAGTGATTCGGGTAACACTGAAGCTTTCTTT NA TRBJ1-1 TRBV30 13 few
CASTPSGGSETQYF TGTGCCAGTACACCTAGCGGGGGGTCGGAGACCCAGTACTTC TRBD2 TRBJ2-5 TRBV27 14 once
CASSLRDNYGYTF TGTGCCAGCAGCCTCCGGGACAACTATGGCTACACCTTC NA TRBJ1-2 TRBV7-2 13 NA
CASSPWIDNTEAFF TGCGCCAGCAGCCCATGGATCGATAACACTGAAGCTTTCTTT NA TRBJ1-1 TRBV4-3 14 NA
CASSPGATEAFF TGTGCCAGCAGCCCTGGGGCGACTGAAGCTTTCTTT NA TRBJ1-1 TRBV7-9 12 NA
CASSPGERGTDTQYF TGTGCCAGCAGCCCCGGGGAGCGGGGGACAGATACGCAGTATTTT TRBD2 TRBJ2-3 TRBV14 15 NA
CASSLVSGGARETQYF TGTGCCAGCAGCTTGGTTAGCGGGGGGGCCCGAGAGACCCAGTACTTC TRBD2 TRBJ2-5 TRBV5-6 16 NA
CAWSVGTSPSTGELFF TGTGCCTGGAGTGTGGGGACTAGCCCGAGCACCGGGGAGCTGTTTTTT TRBD2 TRBJ2-2 TRBV30 16 NA
CASSSASGPNTGELFF TGCGCCAGCAGCTCTGCTAGCGGGCCGAACACCGGGGAGCTGTTTTTT TRBD2 TRBJ2-2 TRBV5-1 16 NA
CASISFPPGQTGWNPNYGYTF TGTGCCAGCATCAGTTTTCCCCCGGGCCAGACAGGGTGGAACCCTAACTATGGCTACACCTTC TRBD1 TRBJ1-2 TRBV28 21 NA
CASTRAGNTEAFF TGTGCCAGCACCAGGGCAGGGAACACTGAAGCTTTCTTT NA TRBJ1-1 TRBV7-9 13 NA